The 21 T cell receptor beta chains below come from one sample, sequenced in a study of technical replicates of blood from a few donors. The protocol was immunoSEQ multiplex PCR, while the TCRdb copy is restricted to in-frame clones and leaves out a portion. Seen here are 14,000 or so clones, under 85% observed once, and the top ten hold around 12%. Sequencing was performed on PBMCs. These receptors all stem from a human donor in good health.

The rearrangement uses TRBV5-1 and TRBJ2-2; D not resolved. This CDR3 has 15 amino acids. V was shortened by 3 bases and J by 0 bases, with 9 bases between the two germline ends. The germline CDR1 and CDR2 sequences are SGHRS and YFSETQ. DNA for the CDR3: TGCGCCAGCAGCTCACAGCCCACGAACACCGGGGAGCTGTTTTTT. As protein: CASSSQPTNTGELFF.

This chain joins TRBV7-2 and TRBJ2-5; D not resolved. Germline CDR1 SGHTA, CDR2 FQGNSA. This CDR3 comprises 14 residues. Trimming removed 4 bases at V and 2 bases at J, with 11 bases between. The CDR3 loop reads CASSSFSPQETQYF. The DNA for the CDR3 is TGTGCCAGCAGCTCCTTTAGCCCGCAAGAGACCCAGTACTTC.

V and J are TRBV2 and TRBJ2-1; TRBD1 aligns across 10 bases. The CDR3 sequence is 15 residues long. Germline V gene lookup returns CDR1 SNHLY and CDR2 FYNNEI. The V gene end was trimmed by 7 bases and the J gene end by 0 bases; junction bases not matched to a gene: 3. CDR3 protein: CASMGTGVSYNEQFF. Written as DNA, the CDR3 is TGTGCCAGCATGGGGACAGGGGTCTCCTACAATGAGCAGTTCTTC.

The rearrangement joins TRBV6-5 to TRBJ2-1; 9 bases match TRBD1. The length of the CDR3 is 15 residues. Germline lookup yields CDR1 MNHEY and CDR2 SVGAGI. The trim removed 7 bases at V and 7 bases at J, leaving 11 bases unmatched. The CDR3 is CASTTRGQGFNEQFF. CDR3 DNA sequence: TGTGCCAGCACCACCCGGGGACAGGGCTTTAATGAGCAGTTCTTC.

The J gene is TRBJ2-7, the V gene TRBV5-1; 14 bases are a match to TRBD2. The V segment lost 3 bases and the J segment 5 bases; nucleotides outside the gene matches: 13. Germline V lookup: CDR1 SGHRS, CDR2 YFSETQ. The CDR3 consists of 18 residues. For the CDR3, the DNA is TGCGCCAGCAGCTGGAGACTAGCGGGAGGGACCCTAGTCGACGAGCAGTACTTC. Amino acid sequence: CASSWRLAGGTLVDEQYF.

The rearrangement links TRBV29-1 to TRBJ2-7; the D gene is possibly TRBD1 (7 bases). This CDR3 has 14 residues. The V gene lost 6 bases and the J gene lost 2 bases, with 17 bases spanning the gap. Germline CDR1 and CDR2: SQVTM and ANQGSEA. As DNA, the CDR3 is TGCAGCGTGGGGAGGACCCAGGGGGCCTACGAGCAGTACTTC. This translates into CSVGRTQGAYEQYF.

The CDR3 DNA reads TGTGCCAGTAGTGTGGGGGACAGGGATCGTTTTTATTATGGCTACACCTTC. Translating gives CASSVGDRDRFYYGYTF. V usage is TRBV19 and J usage is TRBJ1-2; 9 bases align to TRBD1. V was pared by 5 bases and J by 5 bases, with 15 bases of the junction left unmatched. The germline V gene has CDR1 LNHDA and CDR2 SQIVND (reference sequence). The CDR3 has 17 residues.

The chain recombines TRBV10-1 with TRBJ2-1, with D tentatively TRBD2 (5 bases). The CDR3 extends over 13 amino acids. Per germline, CDR1 WNHNN and CDR2 SYGVQD (reference sequence). V lost 4 bases to trimming and J lost 4 bases, with 8 bases between them. CDR3 nucleotide sequence: TGCGCCAGCAGTGCCGGGGTTTACAATGAGCAGTTCTTC. This codes for CASSAGVYNEQFF.

V gene TRBV4-1 combines with J gene TRBJ2-1, with D unresolved. Germline CDR1 is MGHRA and CDR2 is YSYEKL. Trimming took off 0 bases at V and 3 bases at J, with 15 bases between the two ends. The CDR3 is 17 amino acids. The CDR3 loop reads CASSQEASGLVYNEQFF. As DNA, the CDR3 is TGCGCCAGCAGCCAAGAGGCGTCCGGGTTAGTCTACAATGAGCAGTTCTTC.

V usage is TRBV9 and J usage is TRBJ2-7; tentatively, D is TRBD2 (6 bases). CDR3 length equals 16 residues. The germline V and J ends were trimmed by 0 bases and 2 bases, with 15 bases remaining between them. Germline assignment: CDR1 SGDLS and CDR2 YYNGEE. The CDR3 DNA reads TGTGCCAGCAGCGTAGGTTGGAGGGTTCCTACCTACGAGCAGTACTTC. The encoded protein is CASSVGWRVPTYEQYF.

CDR3 sequence reads: CASSPGTGKNTEAFF. The CDR3 bases are TGCGCCAGCAGTCCCGGGACAGGGAAGAACACTGAAGCTTTCTTT. The genes are TRBV5-1 and TRBJ1-1, with TRBD1 matching 9 bases. The CDR3 covers 15 residues. V lost 5 bases and J lost 1; bases outside the gene matches: 6. Germline CDR1 SGHRS, CDR2 YFSETQ.

The chain carries TRBV10-2 and TRBJ2-2, with a possible D match to TRBD1 (5 bases). The germline gives CDR1 WSHSY, CDR2 SAAADI. The CDR3 contains 13 residues. V gave up 10 bases and J gave up 5 bases, with 14 bases separating them. CDR3 in DNA: TGCGCCACCGACCAGGGTCGGACCGGGGAGCTGTTTTTT. It translates to CATDQGRTGELFF.

This chain joins TRBV29-1 and TRBJ1-3; TRBD1 agrees at 9 bases. The length of the CDR3 is 14 residues. V trimming: 7 bases; J trimming: 4 bases; junction bases outside the gene matches: 8. Germline lookup yields CDR1 SQVTM and CDR2 ANQGSEA. CDR3 loop: CSGLGQGEGNTIYF. The CDR3, as DNA: TGCAGCGGGTTGGGACAGGGCGAAGGAAACACCATATATTTT.

The rearrangement uses TRBV28 and TRBJ2-7; D may be TRBD2 (6 bases). The germline CDR1 and CDR2 sequences are MDHEN and SYDVKM. The V end was cut by 5 bases, the J end by 3 bases, with 17 bases between. The CDR3 totals 15 residues. The CDR3 DNA sequence: TGTGCCAGCAGTCCATTAGGGACTGGGATCTACGAGCAGTACTTC. This gives the protein CASSPLGTGIYEQYF.

V and J are TRBV5-1 and TRBJ2-7; tentatively, D is TRBD1 (6 bases). From germline, CDR1 is SGHRS and CDR2 YFSETQ. The CDR3 spans 14 residues. Deletions cut 3 bases from V and 0 bases from J, with 10 bases between. In nucleotides, the CDR3 is TGCGCCAGCAGCTCAGGGGAGATCTCCTACGAGCAGTACTTC. Translating it yields CASSSGEISYEQYF.

This rearrangement joins TRBV28 to TRBJ2-7; no reliable D call. Germline CDR1 and CDR2: MDHEN and SYDVKM. V lost 2 bases, J lost 2 bases, and 4 bases lay in between. This CDR3 has 12 amino acids. CDR3 nucleotide sequence: TGTGCCAGCAGTTTAATTACCTACGAGCAGTACTTC. Its translation is CASSLITYEQYF.

The gene calls are TRBV5-1 and TRBJ2-1; D might be TRBD2 (6 bases). From germline, CDR1 is SGHRS and CDR2 YFSETQ. This CDR3 region has 13 residues. Trimming pared 3 bases from V and 10 bases from J, leaving 14 bases between. The CDR3 sequence is CASSSGDFGEQFF. DNA for the CDR3: TGCGCCAGCAGCTCGGGGGACTTCGGAGAGCAGTTCTTC.

In this sample, this clone turned up once. The chain employs TRBV18 and TRBJ2-1, with 13 positions matching TRBD2. The CDR3 covers 15 residues. Germline trimming cut 4 bases from V and 8 bases from J; bases unmatched to any gene: 5. Germline values: CDR1 KGHSH, CDR2 LQKENI. CDR3: CASSLGLAGDDEQFF. CDR3 DNA: TGTGCCAGCTCACTCGGACTAGCGGGAGACGATGAGCAGTTCTTC. Based on the CDR3 plus reference TRBV18 and TRBJ2-1, the full variable domain is NAGVMQNPRHLVRRRGQEARLRCSPMKGHSHVYWYRQLPEEGLKFMVYLQKENIIDESGMPKERFSAEFPKEGPSILRIQQVVRGDSAAYFCASSLGLAGDDEQFFGPGTRLTVL.

This rearrangement joins TRBV6-5 to TRBJ2-7; a weak D match, TRBD2 (5 bases). Trimming left V 5 bases short and J 4 bases short, with 18 bases between. Germline V gives CDR1 MNHEY, CDR2 SVGAGI. The CDR3 has 15 residues. Written as DNA, the CDR3 is TGTGCCAGCAGTACCTATGGCCCGGGATCGTACGAGCAGTACTTC. This gives the protein CASSTYGPGSYEQYF.

The CDR3 DNA follows: TGTGCCAGCAGTAATAGCGGCGGCACTGAAGCTTTCTTT. As protein: CASSNSGGTEAFF. The J gene is TRBJ1-1, the V gene TRBV7-2; D gene uncertain. This CDR3 has 13 amino acids. Per the germline V gene, CDR1 is SGHTA and CDR2 is FQGNSA. Trimming pared 6 bases from V and 4 bases from J, leaving 12 bases between.

V usage is TRBV5-1 and J usage is TRBJ2-7; TRBD1 aligns across 7 bases. This CDR3 is built from 14 residues. In germline, CDR1 is SGHRS, CDR2 YFSETQ. With 4 bases clipped from V and 4 bases from J, the junction kept 8 bases outside the gene matches. The CDR3 DNA is TGCGCCAGCAGCACCCCGGGACAGACGTACGAGCAGTACTTC. Residues: CASSTPGQTYEQYF. The full variable domain, rest sourced from reference TRBV5-1 and TRBJ2-7, is KAGVTQTPRYLIKTRGQQVTLSCSPISGHRSVSWYQQTPGQGLQFLFEYFSETQRNKGNFPGRFSGRQFSNSRSEMNVSTLELGDSALYLCASSTPGQTYEQYFGPGTRLTVT.